This TCR beta chain was recovered during a study of T cells after yellow fever vaccination. Study-level findings and limits: The booster saw the reappearance of most primary-vaccination clones (roughly 97% CD4, about 88% CD8).

This clonotype was seen repeatedly, ten times or more. Its antigen is still unknown. This CDR3 is built from 21 residues. V shed 1 base and J shed 0 bases, with 27 bases lying between them. Germline loops: CDR1 KGHSH, CDR2 LQKENI. MiXCR was run by TCRdb on the 5' RACE reads, yielding one entry per CDR3 protein. Among a few hundred thousand distinct CDR3 sequences, approximately 4% were seen once, and the ten largest hold approximately 24%. The material sequenced was PBMCs, taken 5 days after the yellow fever booster vaccination. The origin of this receptor is a man aged 18 to 29 who received the YFV17D yellow fever vaccine. The rearrangement links TRBV18 to TRBJ1-1; D possibly corresponds to TRBD1 (5 bases). CDR3 protein: CASSPRASRSGQGNMNTEAFF. DNA for the CDR3: TGTGCCAGCTCACCACGCGCAAGTCGTTCGGGGCAGGGAAATATGAACACTGAAGCTTTCTTT.